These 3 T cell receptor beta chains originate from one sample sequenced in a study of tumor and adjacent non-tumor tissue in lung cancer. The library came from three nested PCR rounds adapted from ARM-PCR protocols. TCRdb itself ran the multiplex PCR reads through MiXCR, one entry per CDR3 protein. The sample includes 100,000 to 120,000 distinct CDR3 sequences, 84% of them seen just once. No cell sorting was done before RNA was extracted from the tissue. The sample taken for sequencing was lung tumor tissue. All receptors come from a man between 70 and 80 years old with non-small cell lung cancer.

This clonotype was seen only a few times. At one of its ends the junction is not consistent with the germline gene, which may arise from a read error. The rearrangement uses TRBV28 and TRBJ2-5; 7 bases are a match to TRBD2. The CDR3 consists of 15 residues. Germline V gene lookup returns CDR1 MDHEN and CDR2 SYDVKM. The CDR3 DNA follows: TGTGCCAGCAGCCGGAGGGTGGGAGGGGTAGAAACCCAGTGCTTC. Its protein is CASSRRVGGVETQCF.

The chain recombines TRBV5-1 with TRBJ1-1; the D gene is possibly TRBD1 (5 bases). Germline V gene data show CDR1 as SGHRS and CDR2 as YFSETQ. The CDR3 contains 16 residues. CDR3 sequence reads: CRSSLGPREMNTEAFF. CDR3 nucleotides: TGCCGCAGCAGCTTGGGACCTCGGGAAATGAACACTGAAGCTTTCTTT.

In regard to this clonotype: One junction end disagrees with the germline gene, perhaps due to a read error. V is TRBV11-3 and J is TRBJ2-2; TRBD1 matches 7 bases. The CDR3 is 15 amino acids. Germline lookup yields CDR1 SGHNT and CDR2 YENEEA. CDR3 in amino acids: CTSRPRQGNTGKLFF. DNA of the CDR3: TGTACCAGCAGACCGCGACAGGGCAACACCGGGAAGCTGTTTTTT.